This TCR beta chain stems from a study of T cell changes during pregnancy in multiple sclerosis. V was pared by 2 bases and J by 9 bases, with 12 bases between. Germline values: CDR1 SGDLS, CDR2 YYNGEE. CDR3 size: 14 residues. Measured with immunoSEQ multiplex PCR; TCRdb has only the in-frame clones, and not every one. This sample has 65,000 to 85,000 clones; around nine tenths occur once, and the top ten carry approximately 0.2%. V and J are TRBV9 and TRBJ1-6; unclear D gene. Sequencing was performed on CD4+ T cells from peripheral blood mononuclear cells, taken before pregnancy. The TCR sequence derives from a female donor with multiple sclerosis, enrolled in a pregnancy study. CDR3 region: CASSVAEAGSPLHF. As DNA, the CDR3 is TGTGCCAGCAGCGTGGCGGAGGCTGGTTCACCCCTCCACTTT.